This T cell receptor (beta chain) was sequenced for a study of identical twins. Findings of the study overall: Models underestimated TCR alpha sharing (out-of-frame) in monozygotic twins.

TCRdb re-called the 5' RACE reads through MiXCR, storing one row per CDR3 protein. The sample lists 240,000 or so distinct CDR3 sequences; approximately 12% were seen once. The CDR3 consists of 13 residues. This clonotype was picked up a small number of times. Antigen: not known. The sample also formed part of further work on yellow fever vaccine responses in identical twins. As that study records: It has been reported that, in twins, the vaccine T cell response seemed partly convergent and partly personalized.

The source of this sequence is a woman younger than 30 in good health. The genes are TRBV12-3 or TRBV12-4 and TRBJ1-3; D is perhaps TRBD1 (5 bases). Sequences were obtained from memory (CD45RO+) T cells sorted from blood. The CDR3: CASSGGSGNTIYF. DNA of the CDR3: TGTGCTAGCTCGGGGGGCTCTGGAAACACCATATATTTT.